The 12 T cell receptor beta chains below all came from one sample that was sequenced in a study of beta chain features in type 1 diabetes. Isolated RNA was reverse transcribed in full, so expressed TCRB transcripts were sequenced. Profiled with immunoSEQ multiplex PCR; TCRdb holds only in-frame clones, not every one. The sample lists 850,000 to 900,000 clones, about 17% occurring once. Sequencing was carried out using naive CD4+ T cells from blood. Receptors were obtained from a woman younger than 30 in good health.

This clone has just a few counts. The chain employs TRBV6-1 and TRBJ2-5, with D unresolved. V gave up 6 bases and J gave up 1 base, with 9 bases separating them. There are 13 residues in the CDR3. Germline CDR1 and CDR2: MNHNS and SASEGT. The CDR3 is CASRSASQETQYF. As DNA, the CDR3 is TGTGCCAGCAGGTCGGCCAGCCAAGAGACCCAGTACTTC.

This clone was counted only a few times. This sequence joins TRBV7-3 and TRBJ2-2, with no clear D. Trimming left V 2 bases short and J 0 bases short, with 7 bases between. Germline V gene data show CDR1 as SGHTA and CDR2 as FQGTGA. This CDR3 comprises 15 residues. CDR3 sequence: CASSLPGSNTGELFF. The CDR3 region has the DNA TGTGCCAGCAGCTTACCGGGTTCGAACACCGGGGAGCTGTTTTTT.

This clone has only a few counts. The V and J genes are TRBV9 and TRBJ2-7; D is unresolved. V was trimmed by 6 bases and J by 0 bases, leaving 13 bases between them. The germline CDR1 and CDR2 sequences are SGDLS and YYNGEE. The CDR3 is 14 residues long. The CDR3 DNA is TGTGCCAGCAATTGGGCGGAGAGCTCCTACGAGCAGTACTTC. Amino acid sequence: CASNWAESSYEQYF.

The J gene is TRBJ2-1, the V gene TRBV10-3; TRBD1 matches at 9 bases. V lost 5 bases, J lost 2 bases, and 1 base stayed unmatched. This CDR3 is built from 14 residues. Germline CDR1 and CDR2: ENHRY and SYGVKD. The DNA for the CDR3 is TGTGCCATCAGTAGGGACAGGGCCTACAATGAGCAGTTCTTC. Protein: CAISRDRAYNEQFF.

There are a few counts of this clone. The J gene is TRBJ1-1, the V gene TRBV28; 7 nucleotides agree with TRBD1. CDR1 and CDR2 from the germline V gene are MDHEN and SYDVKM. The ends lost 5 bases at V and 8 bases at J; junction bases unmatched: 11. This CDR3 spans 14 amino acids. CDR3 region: CASSTYTQGLEAFF. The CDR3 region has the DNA TGTGCCAGCAGTACCTACACACAGGGGCTGGAAGCTTTCTTT.

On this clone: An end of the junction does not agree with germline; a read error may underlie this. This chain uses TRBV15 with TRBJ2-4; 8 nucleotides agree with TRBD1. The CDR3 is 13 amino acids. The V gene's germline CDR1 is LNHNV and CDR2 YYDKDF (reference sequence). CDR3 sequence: CATSRDVGGQEDF. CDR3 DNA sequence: TGTGCCACCAGCAGAGATGTCGGGGGACAGGAGGACTTC.

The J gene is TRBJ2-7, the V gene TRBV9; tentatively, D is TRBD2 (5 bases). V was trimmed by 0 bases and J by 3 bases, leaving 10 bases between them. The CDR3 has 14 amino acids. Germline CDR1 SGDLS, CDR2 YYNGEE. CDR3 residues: CASSVGGWDYEQYF. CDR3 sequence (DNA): TGTGCCAGCAGCGTAGGCGGGTGGGACTACGAGCAGTACTTC.

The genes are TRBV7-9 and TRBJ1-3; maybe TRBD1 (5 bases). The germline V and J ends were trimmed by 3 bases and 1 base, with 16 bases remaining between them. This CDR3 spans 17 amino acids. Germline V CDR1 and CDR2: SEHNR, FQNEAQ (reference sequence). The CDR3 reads CASSLRGPAGSGNTIYF. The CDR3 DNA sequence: TGTGCCAGCAGCTTGCGTGGGCCTGCAGGGTCTGGAAACACCATATATTTT.

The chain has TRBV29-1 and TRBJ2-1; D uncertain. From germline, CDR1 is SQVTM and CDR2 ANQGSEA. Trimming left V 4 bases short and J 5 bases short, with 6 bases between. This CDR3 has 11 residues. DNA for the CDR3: TGCAGCGTTGGGGGAAACAATGAGCAGTTCTTC. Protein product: CSVGGNNEQFF.

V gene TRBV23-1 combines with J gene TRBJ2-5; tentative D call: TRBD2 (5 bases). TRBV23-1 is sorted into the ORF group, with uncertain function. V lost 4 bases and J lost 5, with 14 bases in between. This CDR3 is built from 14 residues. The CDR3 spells CASSPGPGRETQYF. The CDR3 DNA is TGCGCCAGCAGTCCGGGCCCGGGAAGGGAGACCCAGTACTTC.

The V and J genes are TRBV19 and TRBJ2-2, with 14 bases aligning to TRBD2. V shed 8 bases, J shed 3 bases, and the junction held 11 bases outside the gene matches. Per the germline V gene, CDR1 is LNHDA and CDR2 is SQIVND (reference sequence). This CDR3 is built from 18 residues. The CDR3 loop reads CASGYLGLAGVYTGELFF. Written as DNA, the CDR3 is TGTGCCAGTGGATATCTGGGACTAGCGGGAGTTTACACCGGGGAGCTGTTTTTT.

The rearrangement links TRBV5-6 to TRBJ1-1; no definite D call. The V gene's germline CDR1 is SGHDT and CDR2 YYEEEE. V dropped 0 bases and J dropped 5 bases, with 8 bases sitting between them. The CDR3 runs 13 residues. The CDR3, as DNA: TGTGCCAGCAGCTTGGGGTATAGGACTGAAGCTTTCTTT. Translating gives CASSLGYRTEAFF.